This TCR beta chain was profiled in a study of blood T cell repertoires in COVID-19. Only in-frame clones appear in the TCRdb table, and some are missing; sequencing was by immunoSEQ multiplex PCR. The table shows approximately 200,000 clones, with 80% to 85% occurring only once. From germline, CDR1 is SGHAT and CDR2 FQDESV (reference sequence). The CDR3 totals 14 residues. With 8 bases clipped from V and 5 bases from J, the junction kept 11 bases outside the gene matches. This clone has only a few counts. Sequencing was carried out using peripheral blood. The clonotype originates from a woman in her sixties or seventies with acute or convalescent COVID-19. V gene TRBV11-1 combines with J gene TRBJ1-2; 7 positions agree with TRBD1. The CDR3 DNA follows: TGTGCCAGCTCTGGGGACAGCGGCGGGTATGGCTACACCTTC. It codes for CASSGDSGGYGYTF.